These 12 T cell receptor beta chains share one sample of origin, sequenced in a study of blood T cell repertoires in COVID-19. Assay: immunoSEQ multiplex PCR; the TCRdb copy retains only in-frame clones and omits some. The sample records under 150,000 clones, 80% to 85% being singletons. Sequencing input: PBMCs or T cells enriched from blood (not recorded which). These receptor sequences come from a woman between 50 and 59 years old who had been exposed to COVID-19.

The chain is built from TRBV19 and TRBJ1-5, with TRBD1 as a possible D gene (5 bases). Trimming left V 6 bases short and J 5 bases short, with 11 bases between. Per the germline V gene, CDR1 is LNHDA and CDR2 is SQIVND (reference sequence). The CDR3 length is 13 residues. CDR3: CASRITGYQPQHF. The CDR3 DNA reads as TGTGCCAGTAGAATAACAGGTTATCAGCCCCAGCATTTT.

The V and J genes are TRBV14 and TRBJ2-3; TRBD2 matches 9 bases. This CDR3 has 16 amino acids. Trimming at V came to 4 bases and at J to 6 bases, leaving 11 bases not matched to a gene. In germline, CDR1 is SGHDN, CDR2 FVKESK. CDR3 nucleotide sequence: TGTGCCAGCAGCCGGGGCGGCGGGGGGGCCAGCGATACGCAGTATTTT. This gives the protein CASSRGGGGASDTQYF.

The chain is built from TRBV29-1 and TRBJ2-5, with D perhaps TRBD1 (5 bases). The CDR3 runs 16 residues. Between the trimmed V and J ends, which lost 1 base and 2 bases, there was a span of 17 bases. From germline, CDR1 is SQVTM and CDR2 ANQGSEA. The CDR3 nucleotides read TGCAGCGTTGAAGGGACAAGGGGCCAGCGTCAAGAGACCCAGTACTTC. Protein product: CSVEGTRGQRQETQYF.

V usage is TRBV19 and J usage is TRBJ1-3; a possible D gene is TRBD1 (5 bases). Germline values: CDR1 LNHDA, CDR2 SQIVND (reference sequence). This CDR3 spans 18 amino acids. The V and J ends lost 5 bases and 0 bases respectively, with 20 bases between them. As DNA, the CDR3 is TGTGCCAGTAGTTCAAGGGGCTCGGGGGGGGTCTCTGGAAACACCATATATTTT. Translating gives CASSSRGSGGVSGNTIYF.

This clone was seen a single time. The chain has TRBV18 and TRBJ1-5; TRBD1 matches 9 bases. Trimming cost V 1 base and J 3 bases; bases outside gene matches: 4. Per germline, CDR1 KGHSH and CDR2 LQKENI. The CDR3 runs to 16 residues. CDR3: CASSPRGTGSNQPQHF. CDR3 in DNA: TGTGCCAGCTCACCACGGGGGACAGGGTCCAATCAGCCCCAGCATTTT. The full variable domain, rest sourced from reference TRBV18 and TRBJ1-5, is NAGVMQNPRHLVRRRGQEARLRCSPMKGHSHVYWYRQLPEEGLKFMVYLQKENIIDESGMPKERFSAEFPKEGPSILRIQQVVRGDSAAYFCASSPRGTGSNQPQHFGDGTRLSIL.

Only one count was recorded for this clone. CDR3 protein: CASSLASRRGNQPQHF. CDR3 bases: TGTGCCAGCAGCTTAGCCTCAAGGAGGGGAAATCAGCCCCAGCATTTT. The chain is built from TRBV7-8 and TRBJ1-5; D possibly corresponds to TRBD1 (5 bases). The germline gives CDR1 SGHVS, CDR2 FQNEAQ. The CDR3 runs 16 residues. Trimming took 0 bases from V and 4 from J, leaving 13 bases between them.

The V gene is TRBV7-2, the J gene TRBJ1-2; a possible D gene is TRBD1 (6 bases). Germline-derived CDR1 and CDR2 are SGHTA and FQGNSA. This CDR3 comprises 15 residues. The V gene lost 1 base and the J gene lost 8 bases, with 17 bases spanning the gap. CDR3 sequence reads: CASSLGSVGALGYTF. In DNA form, the CDR3 reads TGTGCCAGCAGCTTAGGAAGTGTGGGGGCTCTAGGCTACACCTTC.

This clone was recorded once. This sequence joins TRBV7-9 and TRBJ1-4; D is uncertain. CDR3 length equals 12 residues. The germline V and J ends were trimmed by 3 bases and 8 bases, with 7 bases remaining between them. Germline CDR1 is SEHNR and CDR2 is FQNEAQ (reference sequence). In DNA form, the CDR3 reads TGTGCCAGCAGCTTTAACAGAGAAAAACTGTTTTTT. Translated, it gives CASSFNREKLFF.

The J gene is TRBJ1-6, the V gene TRBV7-9; possible D gene TRBD1, 6 bases. The CDR3 loop spans 13 amino acids. Trimming cost V 6 bases and J 7 bases, with 10 bases left between them. The germline CDR1 and CDR2 sequences are SEHNR and FQNEAQ (reference sequence). The DNA for the CDR3 is TGTGCCAGCAGTAGGACAGCAAATTCACCCCTCCACTTT. Amino acids: CASSRTANSPLHF. Together with reference TRBV7-9 and TRBJ1-6, the CDR3 gives the full variable domain: DTGVSQNPRHKITKRGQNVTFRCDPISEHNRLYWYRQTLGQGPEFLTYFQNEAQLEKSRLLSDRFSAERPKGSFSTLEIQRTEQGDSAMYLCASSRTANSPLHFGNGTRLTVT.

This clone occurred once. The V and J genes are TRBV9 and TRBJ1-5, with D maybe TRBD1 (5 bases). In germline, CDR1 is SGDLS, CDR2 YYNGEE. The CDR3 runs to 15 residues. V gave up 0 bases and J gave up 3 bases, with 10 bases separating them. CDR3 bases: TGTGCCAGCAGCGTAGGAATACAGGTCAATCAGCCCCAGCATTTT. Translation: CASSVGIQVNQPQHF.

The chain links TRBV12-2 to TRBJ2-7; no check of the table's D call, TRBD1, against the DNA was made. TRBV12-2 is shown as a pseudogene. This CDR3 is 16 amino acids long. CDR3 protein: CASRLAGTPWVHEQYF. CDR3 bases: TGTGCAAGTCGCTTAGCGGGGACACCATGGGTCCACGAGCAGTACTTC.

The chain carries TRBV7-2 and TRBJ1-2; TRBD1 aligns across 7 bases. V shed 1 base and J 2 bases; nucleotides not matched to a gene: 4. Per the germline V gene, CDR1 is SGHTA and CDR2 is FQGNSA. The CDR3 is made up of 15 amino acids. CDR3 sequence reads: CASSLETGANYGYTF. CDR3 coding DNA: TGTGCCAGCAGCTTAGAAACAGGGGCCAACTATGGCTACACCTTC.